Listed below are T cell receptor beta chains from one sample, sequenced in a study of CD8 T cells in Susac syndrome. TCRdb fed the immunoSEQ multiplex PCR reads into MiXCR, producing one record per CDR3 protein. This sample has 70,000 to 100,000 distinct CDR3 sequences; roughly 95% occur once, and the top ten carry roughly 0.68%. Material: CD8+ T cells from PBMCs. The receptors were sampled from a human donor with Susac syndrome. Both conserved end residues are part of each CDR3. Each record gives: clone size, J gene, V gene, D gene, CDR3 protein. A D gene is named only where the DNA matches it firmly. Only part of the rows carry a size: once, few, many, or a class if the clone is expanded.

-	TRBJ2-7	TRBV2	-	CASSDRVPYEQYF
-	TRBJ2-7	TRBV4-2	-	CASSQEFLYEQYF
-	TRBJ1-5	TRBV20-1	TRBD1	CSAPDRGNQPQHF
once	TRBJ1-3	TRBV9	-	CASSWGSTIYF
-	TRBJ1-1	TRBV5-1	TRBD1	CASSPLTGENTEAFF
-	TRBJ1-4	TRBV10-3	-	CAISAEGTGEKLFF
-	TRBJ1-5	TRBV20-1	TRBD1	CSARNRGGSNQPQHF
-	TRBJ1-3	TRBV9	-	CASSGNTIYF
-	TRBJ2-1	TRBV20-1	TRBD2	CSARDVVLAGGLNDNEQFF
-	TRBJ2-5	TRBV29-1	-	CSVEDFRQDGQETQYF
few	TRBJ2-5	TRBV6-5	TRBD1	CASSRTGRETQYF
-	TRBJ2-7	TRBV5-1	TRBD2	CASSPRTSVHEQYF
-	TRBJ1-2	TRBV20-1	TRBD1	CSAWGTGSGYTF
-	TRBJ2-2	TRBV9	-	CASSVKLANTGELFF
-	TRBJ1-6	TRBV5-1	-	CASSLYRDNSPLHF